The next 30 T cell receptor beta chains were all read from a single sample in a study of cytomegalovirus exposure and HLA in healthy donors. Primers: 60 Vbeta forward and 13 Jbeta reverse. The protocol was immunoSEQ multiplex PCR, while the TCRdb copy is restricted to in-frame clones and leaves out a portion. The data include around 75,000 clones; the top ten clones carry roughly 15%. Input material: PBMCs. The source of these receptors is a man in his fifties in good health and CMV-seropositive.

V gene TRBV11-2 combines with J gene TRBJ1-1; tentative D call: TRBD1 (6 bases). Trimming took 5 bases from V and 8 from J, leaving 21 bases between them. CDR1 and CDR2 (germline): SGHAT, FQNNGV. This CDR3 has 15 residues. CDR3 in DNA: TGTGCCAGCAGCATACTACGAGGGGAAACAGGGGAAGCTTTCTTT. Amino acids: CASSILRGETGEAFF.

The gene calls are TRBV5-4 and TRBJ2-5; no reliable D call. This CDR3 has 13 residues. Germline loops: CDR1 SGHNT, CDR2 YYREEE (reference sequence). Trimming removed 4 bases at V and 5 bases at J, with 12 bases between. The CDR3 reads CASSPSPRETQYF. The CDR3 nucleotides are TGTGCCAGCAGCCCCTCACCGAGGGAGACCCAGTACTTC. The full variable domain, its missing parts supplied by reference TRBV5-4 and TRBJ2-5, is ETGVTQSPTHLIKTRGQQVTLRCSSQSGHNTVSWYQQALGQGPQFIFQYYREEENGRGNFPPRFSGLQFPNYSSELNVNALELDDSALYLCASSPSPRETQYFGPGTRLLVL.

This sequence joins TRBV6-6 and TRBJ2-4; D is possibly TRBD2 (5 bases). V was clipped by 6 bases and J by 9 bases, with 15 bases between them. This CDR3 comprises 13 residues. CDR1 MNHNY and CDR2 SVGAGI come from the germline V gene (reference sequence). CDR3 protein: CASSPGLGGIQYF. CDR3 nucleotides: TGTGCCAGCAGCCCCGGCCTAGGAGGCATTCAGTACTTC.

The rearrangement links TRBV9 to TRBJ1-1, with TRBD1 as a possible D gene (5 bases). V dropped 0 bases and J dropped 4 bases, with 7 bases sitting between them. Germline V gene lookup returns CDR1 SGDLS and CDR2 YYNGEE. The length of the CDR3 is 13 residues. CDR3 sequence reads: CASSVATVTEAFF. The CDR3 DNA reads TGTGCCAGCAGCGTAGCGACAGTCACTGAAGCTTTCTTT.

The J gene is TRBJ2-2, the V gene TRBV27; tentative D call: TRBD2 (5 bases). Germline assignment: CDR1 MNHEY and CDR2 SMNVEV (reference sequence). V was pared by 5 bases and J by 7 bases, with 14 bases between. The CDR3 covers 14 residues. CDR3 DNA: TGTGCCAGCAGTCCCACCATAGGAGGCGGGGAGCTGTTTTTT. This encodes CASSPTIGGGELFF.

This chain joins TRBV14 and TRBJ1-2; no clear D. V lost 3 bases to trimming and J lost 2 bases, with 22 bases between them. Germline lookup yields CDR1 SGHDN and CDR2 FVKESK. The CDR3 loop spans 18 amino acids. DNA of the CDR3: TGTGCCAGCAGCCATTCTCTCTTAGCGGCGAGAGGGAACTATGGCTACACCTTC. Residues: CASSHSLLAARGNYGYTF.

The genes are TRBV11-2 and TRBJ1-2; 9 nucleotides align to TRBD1. V gave up 5 bases and J gave up 5 bases; unmatched junction bases: 12. Germline lookup yields CDR1 SGHAT and CDR2 FQNNGV. The CDR3 runs to 16 residues. The CDR3 reads CASSPRTGAGGYGYTF. The CDR3 DNA is TGTGCCAGCAGCCCACGGACAGGGGCCGGAGGGTATGGCTACACCTTC.

The genes are TRBV6-1 and TRBJ2-3; the D gene is possibly TRBD2 (6 bases). Germline V lookup: CDR1 MNHNS, CDR2 SASEGT. V gave up 10 bases and J gave up 2 bases, with 13 bases separating them. CDR3 length: 13 residues. The chain's CDR3 is CAIRDWLTDTQYF. The DNA of the CDR3 is TGTGCCATCCGGGACTGGCTCACAGATACGCAGTATTTT.

J is TRBJ2-5 and V is TRBV28; maybe TRBD2 (6 bases). Germline V gene lookup returns CDR1 MDHEN and CDR2 SYDVKM. The CDR3 is made up of 14 amino acids. Between the trimmed V and J ends, which lost 4 bases and 0 bases, there was a span of 9 bases. CDR3 nucleotides: TGTGCCAGCAGTTCCCTAGCGAACCAAGAGACCCAGTACTTC. Its translation: CASSSLANQETQYF.

In nucleotides, the CDR3 is TGCGCCAGCAGCTCGGGACAGGGGTTGAACACTGAAGCTTTCTTT. Its translation is CASSSGQGLNTEAFF. The chain recombines TRBV5-1 with TRBJ1-1, with 10 bases that match TRBD1. Germline assignment: CDR1 SGHRS and CDR2 YFSETQ. The CDR3 is made up of 15 amino acids. Germline trimming cut 3 bases from V and 0 bases from J; bases unmatched to any gene: 2.

The rearrangement joins TRBV28 to TRBJ2-6; D ambiguous. The length of the CDR3 is 14 residues. Trimming left V 6 bases short and J 4 bases short, with 10 bases between. Germline CDR1 and CDR2: MDHEN and SYDVKM. The CDR3 sequence: CASSSTIGANVLTF. CDR3 sequence (DNA): TGTGCCAGCAGCTCCACAATCGGGGCCAACGTCCTGACTTTC.

J is TRBJ2-2 and V is TRBV7-7; D might be TRBD1 (6 bases). This CDR3 region has 17 residues. V was pared by 0 bases and J by 4 bases, with 15 bases between. CDR1 SSHAT and CDR2 FNYEAQ come from the germline V gene (reference sequence). This chain's CDR3 is CASSLAGAAPSTGELFF. As DNA, the CDR3 is TGTGCCAGCAGCTTAGCGGGGGCGGCGCCGAGCACCGGGGAGCTGTTTTTT.

The chain couples TRBV10-1 to TRBJ2-1; no clear D gene. The germline gives CDR1 WNHNN, CDR2 SYGVQD (reference sequence). V was trimmed by 0 bases and J by 0 bases, leaving 6 bases between them. The CDR3 contains 15 residues. The chain's CDR3 is CASSESTHSYNEQFF. CDR3 sequence (DNA): TGCGCCAGCAGTGAGTCGACACACTCCTACAATGAGCAGTTCTTC.

The J gene is TRBJ2-2, the V gene TRBV9; D possibly corresponds to TRBD2 (5 bases). V was shortened by 4 bases and J by 5 bases, with 12 bases between the two germline ends. The germline V gene encodes CDR1 SGDLS and CDR2 YYNGEE. The CDR3 loop spans 14 amino acids. For the CDR3, the DNA is TGTGCCAGCAGCTCCACCCCGGGAACCGGGGAGCTGTTTTTT. Protein sequence: CASSSTPGTGELFF.

This chain connects TRBV6-5 to TRBJ1-2, with TRBD1 matching over 7 bases. The V gene's germline CDR1 is MNHEY and CDR2 SVGAGI. This CDR3 comprises 13 residues. The junction had 8 bases not matched to a gene; V was cut back by 6 bases and J by 7 bases. CDR3: CASSPTRDSGYTF. The DNA for the CDR3 is TGTGCCAGCAGCCCGACCCGGGACAGTGGCTACACCTTC.

The chain employs TRBV7-2 and TRBJ1-1; D gene ambiguous. Germline assignment: CDR1 SGHTA and CDR2 FQGNSA. V lost 2 bases to trimming and J lost 11 bases, with 9 bases between them. The CDR3 totals 11 residues. CDR3 residues: CASSLIREAFF. The CDR3 DNA is TGTGCCAGCAGCTTAATCCGGGAGGCTTTCTTT.

The rearrangement joins TRBV2 to TRBJ2-5; D is undetermined. The CDR3 sequence is 12 residues long. V shed 4 bases and J shed 10 bases, with 13 bases lying between them. Germline loops: CDR1 SNHLY, CDR2 FYNNEI. In DNA form, the CDR3 reads TGTGCCAGCAGTGCTCGAGGTCTGGGCCAGTACTTC. Its protein product is CASSARGLGQYF.

The rearrangement uses TRBV19 and TRBJ2-7, with D possibly being TRBD1 (5 bases). Trimming left V 9 bases short and J 3 bases short, with 18 bases between. CDR3 size: 14 residues. The germline V gene has CDR1 LNHDA and CDR2 SQIVND (reference sequence). The CDR3 DNA is TGTGCCAGACGTACCGACAGAGATCTCTACGAGCAGTACGTC. It encodes CARRTDRDLYEQYV.

V and J are TRBV7-2 and TRBJ2-1; 10 bases map to TRBD2. Germline CDR1 SGHTA, CDR2 FQGNSA. The CDR3 is made up of 18 amino acids. Trimming cost V 4 bases and J 5 bases; bases outside gene matches: 14. Written as DNA, the CDR3 is TGTGCCAGCAGCTCCGTCTCTTTCGGACTAGCGGCCAACAATGAGCAGTTCTTC. This sequence encodes CASSSVSFGLAANNEQFF.

The rearrangement uses TRBV7-9 and TRBJ1-1; 7 bases align to TRBD1. V shed 5 bases and J 6 bases; nucleotides not matched to a gene: 6. The CDR3 loop spans 13 amino acids. In germline, CDR1 is SEHNR, CDR2 FQNEAQ (reference sequence). The CDR3, as DNA: TGTGCCAGCAGCCTAACAGGGGTCGCTGAAGCTTTCTTT. Encoded protein: CASSLTGVAEAFF. Full variable domain (rest looked up from reference TRBV7-9 and TRBJ1-1): DTGVSQNPRHKITKRGQNVTFRCDPISEHNRLYWYRQTLGQGPEFLTYFQNEAQLEKSRLLSDRFSAERPKGSFSTLEIQRTEQGDSAMYLCASSLTGVAEAFFGQGTRLTVV.

This rearrangement joins TRBV15 to TRBJ2-5; possibly TRBD1 for D (5 bases). Germline V gene data show CDR1 as LNHNV and CDR2 as YYDKDF (reference sequence). The CDR3 contains 16 residues. V shed 0 bases and J shed 4 bases, with 15 bases lying between them. CDR3 loop: CATSRDPPGMRETQYF. In DNA form, the CDR3 reads TGTGCCACCAGCAGAGATCCACCAGGGATGAGAGAGACCCAGTACTTC.

The DNA for the CDR3 is TGTGCCAGCAGGATCGGGGGGGGCGCAGGGCAGTTCTTC. This codes for CASRIGGGAGQFF. This chain connects TRBV27 to TRBJ2-1, with 8 positions matching TRBD2. Trimming at V came to 6 bases and at J to 12 bases, leaving 10 bases not matched to a gene. The germline CDR1 and CDR2 sequences are MNHEY and SMNVEV (reference sequence). The CDR3 covers 13 residues.

Details on this clone: The same CDR3 arises from other DNA sequences in this sample as well. The chain has TRBV18 and TRBJ1-2; the match to TRBD1 covers 8 bases. From germline, CDR1 is KGHSH and CDR2 LQKENI. The V segment lost 3 bases and the J segment 8 bases; nucleotides outside the gene matches: 2. The CDR3 length is 12 residues. The CDR3 spells CASSPDREGYTF. CDR3 coding DNA: TGTGCCAGCTCACCGGACAGGGAAGGCTACACCTTC. Full variable domain (rest looked up from reference TRBV18 and TRBJ1-2): NAGVMQNPRHLVRRRGQEARLRCSPMKGHSHVYWYRQLPEEGLKFMVYLQKENIIDESGMPKERFSAEFPKEGPSILRIQQVVRGDSAAYFCASSPDREGYTFGSGTRLTVV.

The chain couples TRBV6-1 to TRBJ1-2; 7 bases line up with TRBD1. Looked up from germline, CDR1 is MNHNS and CDR2 is SASEGT. Germline trimming cut 5 bases from V and 11 bases from J; bases unmatched to any gene: 8. This CDR3 is built from 12 residues. The CDR3 sequence: CASSTGVIVYTF. The DNA of the CDR3 is TGTGCCAGCAGTACAGGGGTGATCGTGTACACCTTC.

The chain recombines TRBV6-6 with TRBJ2-2; 9 bases fit TRBD1. Germline V CDR1 and CDR2: MNHNY, SVGAGI (reference sequence). The CDR3 is 14 amino acids. With 8 bases clipped from V and 3 bases from J, the junction kept 4 bases outside the gene matches. CDR3 in amino acids: CASGDREDTGELFF. The CDR3 DNA reads TGTGCCAGCGGGGACAGGGAGGACACCGGGGAGCTGTTTTTT.

The chain employs TRBV30 and TRBJ1-3, with 11 positions matching TRBD1. Trimming removed 1 base from V and 1 base from J; junction bases left unmatched: 3. Germline V gene sequence: CDR1 GTSNPN, CDR2 SVGIG (reference sequence). The length of the CDR3 is 16 residues. Here the CDR3 DNA reads TGTGCCTGGAGTGCCGGGACAGGGGGTTCTGGAAACACCATATATTTT. Amino acids: CAWSAGTGGSGNTIYF.

The J gene is TRBJ2-1, the V gene TRBV5-8, with D possibly TRBD2 on 6 matching bases. V lost 4 bases to trimming and J lost 3 bases, with 14 bases between them. This CDR3 region has 15 residues. Germline assignment: CDR1 SGHTS and CDR2 YDEGEE. CDR3 sequence reads: CASSLGDSGYNEQFF. DNA for the CDR3: TGTGCCAGCAGCCTGGGGGACTCGGGCTACAATGAGCAGTTCTTC. The complete variable domain, with remaining parts taken from reference TRBV5-8 and TRBJ2-1, reads EAGVTQSPTHLIKTRGQQATLRCSPISGHTSVYWYQQALGLGLQFLLWYDEGEERNRGNFPPRFSGRQFPNYSSELNVNALELEDSALYLCASSLGDSGYNEQFFGPGTRLTVL.

This chain links TRBV6-1 with TRBJ2-7; D gene uncertain. The germline gives CDR1 MNHNS, CDR2 SASEGT. Trimming pared 1 base from V and 6 bases from J, leaving 10 bases between. The CDR3 length is 13 residues. This CDR3 is CASSEGSQVEQYV. For the CDR3, the DNA is TGTGCCAGCAGTGAAGGTTCCCAGGTCGAGCAGTACGTC.

The chain recombines TRBV5-1 with TRBJ2-1; D perhaps matches TRBD2 (6 bases). Between the trimmed V and J ends, which lost 4 bases and 8 bases, there was a span of 16 bases. In germline, CDR1 is SGHRS, CDR2 YFSETQ. This CDR3 has 14 residues. CDR3 in amino acids: CASSPSSQRDEQFF. The CDR3 DNA sequence: TGCGCCAGCAGCCCCTCCTCCCAGCGGGATGAGCAGTTCTTC.

The chain carries TRBV6-5 and TRBJ2-7; 7 bases fit TRBD1. Germline values: CDR1 MNHEY, CDR2 SVGAGI. With V trimmed by 0 bases and J by 2 bases, 1 base remained unmatched. This CDR3 is built from 14 residues. CDR3 DNA sequence: TGTGCCAGCAGTTACTCTCAGGGGGCCTACGAGCAGTACTTC. It encodes CASSYSQGAYEQYF.